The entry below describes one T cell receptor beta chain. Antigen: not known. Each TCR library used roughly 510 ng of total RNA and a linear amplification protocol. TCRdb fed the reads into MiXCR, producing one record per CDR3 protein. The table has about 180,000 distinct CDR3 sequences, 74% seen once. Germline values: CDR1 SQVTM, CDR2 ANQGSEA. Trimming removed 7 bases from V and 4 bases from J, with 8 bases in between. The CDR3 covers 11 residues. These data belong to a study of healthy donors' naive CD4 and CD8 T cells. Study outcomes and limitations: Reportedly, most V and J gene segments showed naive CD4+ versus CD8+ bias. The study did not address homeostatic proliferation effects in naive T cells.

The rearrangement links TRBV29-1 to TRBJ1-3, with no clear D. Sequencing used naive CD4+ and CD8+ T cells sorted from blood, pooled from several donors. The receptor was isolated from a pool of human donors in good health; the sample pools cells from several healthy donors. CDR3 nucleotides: TGCAGCGGAGGGCGAGGAAACACCATATATTTT. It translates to CSGGRGNTIYF.